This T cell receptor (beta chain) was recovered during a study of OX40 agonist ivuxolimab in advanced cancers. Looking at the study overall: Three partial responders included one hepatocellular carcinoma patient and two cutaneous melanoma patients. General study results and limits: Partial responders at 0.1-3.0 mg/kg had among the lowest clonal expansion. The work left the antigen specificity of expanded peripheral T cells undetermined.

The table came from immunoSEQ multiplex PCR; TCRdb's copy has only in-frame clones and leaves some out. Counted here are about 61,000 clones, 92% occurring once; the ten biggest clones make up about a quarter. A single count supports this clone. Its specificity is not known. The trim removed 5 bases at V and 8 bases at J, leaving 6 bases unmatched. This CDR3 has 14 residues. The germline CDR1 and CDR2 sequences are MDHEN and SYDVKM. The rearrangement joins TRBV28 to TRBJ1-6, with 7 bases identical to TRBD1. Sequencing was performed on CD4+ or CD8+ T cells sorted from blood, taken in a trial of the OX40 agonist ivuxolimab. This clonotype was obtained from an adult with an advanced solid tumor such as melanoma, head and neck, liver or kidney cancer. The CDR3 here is CASSPTGDYSPLHF. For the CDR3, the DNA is TGTGCCAGCAGTCCAACAGGGGACTATTCACCCCTCCACTTT.